This TCR beta chain originates from a study of cytomegalovirus exposure and HLA in healthy donors. Study-level information: An analysis done earlier identified some 120 million unique TCR beta sequences from about 179 million T cells. Study-wide points: There were reportedly fewer N-insertions in an Asian-associated ancestry cluster than the approximately 670-donor mean, in a later analysis. High specificity and sensitivity for cytomegalovirus status were reported for the classifier.

The CDR3 extends over 11 amino acids. Trimming pared 3 bases from V and 2 bases from J, leaving 4 bases between. CDR1 GTSNPN and CDR2 SVGIG come from the germline V gene (reference sequence). PCR was performed using 60 Vbeta and 13 Jbeta primers. The assay was immunoSEQ multiplex PCR, and TCRdb's table has in-frame clones only and misses some. The sample holds roughly 130,000 clones, approximately 67% seen once. Comments on this clone: Its antigen is undetermined.

The TCR comes from a man aged 18 to 29 in good health and CMV-seronegative. The sequenced material came from PBMCs. The chain combines TRBV30 with TRBJ2-5; D unclear. The CDR3 DNA reads as TGTGCCTGGAGCACTCAAGAGACCCAGTACTTC. It translates to CAWSTQETQYF.